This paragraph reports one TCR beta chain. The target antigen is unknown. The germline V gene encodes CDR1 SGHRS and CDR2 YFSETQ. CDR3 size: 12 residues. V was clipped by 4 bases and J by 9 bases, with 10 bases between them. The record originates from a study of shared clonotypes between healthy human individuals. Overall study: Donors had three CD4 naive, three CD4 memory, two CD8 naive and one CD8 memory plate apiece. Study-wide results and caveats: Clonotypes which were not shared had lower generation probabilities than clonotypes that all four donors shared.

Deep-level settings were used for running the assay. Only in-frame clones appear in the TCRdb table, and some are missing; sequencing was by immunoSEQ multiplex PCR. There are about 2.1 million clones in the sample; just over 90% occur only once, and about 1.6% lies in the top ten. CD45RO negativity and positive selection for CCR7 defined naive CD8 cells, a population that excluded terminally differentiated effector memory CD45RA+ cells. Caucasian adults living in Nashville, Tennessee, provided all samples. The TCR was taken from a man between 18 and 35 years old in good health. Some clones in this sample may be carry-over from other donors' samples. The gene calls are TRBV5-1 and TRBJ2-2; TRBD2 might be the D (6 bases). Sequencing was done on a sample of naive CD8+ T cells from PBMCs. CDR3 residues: CASSQGGRELFF. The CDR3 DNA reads TGCGCCAGCAGCCAGGGAGGTAGGGAGCTGTTTTTT.